The clone carrying this T cell receptor (beta chain) appeared a few times. This sample was taken from a study of blood T cells in healthy people across ages. Sample-barcoded 5' priming and a J-beta primer mix drove a second PCR of roughly 6 to 12 cycles. TCRdb called the 5' RACE reads again in MiXCR, with one record for every CDR3 protein. The sample includes 790,000 or so distinct CDR3 sequences, 56% of them seen just once. Deletions cut 4 bases from V and 2 bases from J, with 9 bases between. CDR1 is SNHLY, CDR2 FYNNEI, per germline. CDR3 length: 13 amino acids. The sequenced material came from blood. This chain joins TRBV2 and TRBJ2-7; D may be TRBD1 (5 bases). This sequence originates from a man aged 35 to 55 in good health. CDR3 DNA sequence: TGTGCCAGCAGTGTTGACAGAGCCTACGAGCAGTACTTC. Translated, it gives CASSVDRAYEQYF.